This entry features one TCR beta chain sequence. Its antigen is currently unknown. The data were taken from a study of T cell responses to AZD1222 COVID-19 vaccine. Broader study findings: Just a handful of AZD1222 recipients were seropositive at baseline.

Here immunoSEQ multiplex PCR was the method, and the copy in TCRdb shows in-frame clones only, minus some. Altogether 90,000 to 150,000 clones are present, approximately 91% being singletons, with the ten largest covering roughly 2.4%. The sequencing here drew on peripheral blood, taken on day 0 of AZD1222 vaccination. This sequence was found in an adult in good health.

The CDR3 DNA is TGCAGCGCTGGGGTGACTGGAAACACCATATATTTT. This gives the protein CSAGVTGNTIYF. V is TRBV29-1 and J is TRBJ1-3, with no clear D. This CDR3 has 12 amino acids. In germline, CDR1 is SQVTM, CDR2 ANQGSEA. Trimming stripped 7 bases from V and 2 bases from J, with 9 bases between.